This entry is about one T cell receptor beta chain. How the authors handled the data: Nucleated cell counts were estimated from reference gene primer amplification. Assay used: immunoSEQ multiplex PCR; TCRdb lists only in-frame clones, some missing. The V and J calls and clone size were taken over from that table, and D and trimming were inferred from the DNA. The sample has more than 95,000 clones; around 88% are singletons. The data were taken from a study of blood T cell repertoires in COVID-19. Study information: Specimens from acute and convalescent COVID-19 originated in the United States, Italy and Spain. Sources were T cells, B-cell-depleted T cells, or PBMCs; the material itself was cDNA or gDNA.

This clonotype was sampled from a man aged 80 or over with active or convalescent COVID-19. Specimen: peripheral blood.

The CDR3 nucleotides read TGTGCCAGCAGCTTGGATGGGACAACAGGAAACACCATATATTTT. Protein: CASSLDGTTGNTIYF. The gene calls are TRBV5-5 and TRBJ1-3, with a tentative D call TRBD1 (6 bases). The CDR3 totals 15 residues. Germline V gene data show CDR1 as SGHKS and CDR2 as YYEKEE (reference sequence). Trimming removed 0 bases from V and 4 bases from J, with 11 bases in between.